Sequencing of this T cell receptor beta chain was carried out in a study of blood T cell repertoires in COVID-19. Whole-study context: Acute-phase and convalescent COVID-19 samples originated in the United States, Italy and Spain.

Trimming took 7 bases from V and 4 from J, leaving 15 bases between them. The CDR3 runs 14 residues. Germline CDR1 KGHDR, CDR2 SFDVKD. The data were produced by immunoSEQ multiplex PCR, yet TCRdb's version contains in-frame clones alone and is incomplete. The data hold 140,000 to 150,000 clones, with around 87% observed a single time. Cohorts were determined from participant-reported clinical history. Two negative PCRs, clearance, or symptom resolution were required of recovered Cohort 3 donors. Material: PBMCs or T cells enriched from blood (not recorded which). The rearrangement uses TRBV24-1 and TRBJ1-1; D might be TRBD1 (5 bases). The sequence was collected from a man aged 60 to 75 who had recovered from COVID-19. CDR3 in amino acids: CATRGLGGTTEAFF. In DNA form, the CDR3 reads TGTGCCACCAGAGGATTGGGGGGGACCACTGAAGCTTTCTTT.